The text below deals with one T cell receptor (beta chain). The sample comes from a study of blood T cell repertoires in COVID-19. From germline, CDR1 is SGHTA and CDR2 FQGNSA. V was shortened by 4 bases and J by 0 bases, with 6 bases between the two germline ends. The CDR3 sequence is 13 residues long. Method: immunoSEQ multiplex PCR; TCRdb's copy keeps in-frame clones and lacks some. The table has more than 250,000 clones, approximately 85% seen once; the top ten hold around 1.7%. The specimen was peripheral blood. This receptor was identified in a woman between 45 and 65 years old with acute or convalescent COVID-19. The chain carries TRBV7-2 and TRBJ1-1; D remains unclear. The CDR3 loop is CASSYSVNTEAFF. The DNA of the CDR3 is TGTGCCAGCAGCTACTCCGTGAACACTGAAGCTTTCTTT.